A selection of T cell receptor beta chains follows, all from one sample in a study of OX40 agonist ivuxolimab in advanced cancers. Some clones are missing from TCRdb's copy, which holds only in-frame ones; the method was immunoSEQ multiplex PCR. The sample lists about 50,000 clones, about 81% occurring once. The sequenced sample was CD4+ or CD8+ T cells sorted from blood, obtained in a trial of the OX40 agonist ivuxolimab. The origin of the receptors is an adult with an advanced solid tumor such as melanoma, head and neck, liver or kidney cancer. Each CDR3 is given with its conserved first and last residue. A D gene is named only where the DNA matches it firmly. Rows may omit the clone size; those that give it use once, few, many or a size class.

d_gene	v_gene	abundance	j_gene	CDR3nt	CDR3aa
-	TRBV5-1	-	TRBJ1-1	TGCGCCAGCAGCTTGGAGGGCCGGAGGGCTTTCTTT	CASSLEGRRAFF
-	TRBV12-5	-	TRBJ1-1	TGTGCTAGTGGTTTGTCCCCGCCTGCTGAAGCTTTCTTT	CASGLSPPAEAFF
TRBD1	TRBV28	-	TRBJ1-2	TGTGCCACCACGGAAGGACAGGGAAATTCGGCCACCTTC	CATTEGQGNSATF
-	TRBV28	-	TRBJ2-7	TGTGCCAGCAGTTCCATACTAGATCTCTCCTACGAGCAGTACTTC	CASSSILDLSYEQYF
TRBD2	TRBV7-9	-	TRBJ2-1	TGTGCCAGCAGGAATCCCCCGCTAGCGGGAGCCTACAATGAGCAGTTCTTC	CASRNPPLAGAYNEQFF
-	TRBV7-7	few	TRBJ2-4	TGTGCCAGCAGCTTGGGCCTCCTTAGAGCCCAGTACTTC	CASSLGLLRAQYF
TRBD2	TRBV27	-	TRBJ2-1	TGTGCCACCATCGGGGCGGGAGGCCACTACAATGAGCAGTTCTTC	CATIGAGGHYNEQFF
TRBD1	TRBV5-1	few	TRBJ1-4	TGCGCCAGCAGCTCGCGACAGGGCGGGGAAAAACTGTTTTTT	CASSSRQGGEKLFF
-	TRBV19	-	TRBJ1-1	TGTGCCAGTATCCAGGGTCCTGAAGCTTTCTTT	CASIQGPEAFF
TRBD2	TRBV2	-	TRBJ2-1	TGTGCCAGCAGTGAAACCCTATTAGAACTAGCGGGACCTGAGCAGTTCTTC	CASSETLLELAGPEQFF
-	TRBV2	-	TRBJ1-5	TGTGCCAGCAGTGTATATGTTTCTGATCAGCCCCAGCATTTT	CASSVYVSDQPQHF
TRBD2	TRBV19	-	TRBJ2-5	TGTGCCAGTAGTATAGTAGGACTAGCGGCCCCCCAGTACTTC	CASSIVGLAAPQYF
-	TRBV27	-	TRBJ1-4	TGTGCCAGCAGCCCCGTCGGGGCTGGTGAAAAACTGTTTTTT	CASSPVGAGEKLFF
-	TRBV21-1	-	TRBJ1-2	TGTGCCAGCAGCGTATCCGTGAGGGGGTGCAGAGGCTACACCTTC	CASSVSVRGCRGYTF
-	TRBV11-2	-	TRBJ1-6	TGTGCCAGCAGCTTCTGGGGGGGGCTCAATTCACCCCTCCACTTT	CASSFWGGLNSPLHF
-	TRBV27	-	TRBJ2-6	TGTGCCAGCAGTTCGACCATTACAGGTTACTTGGCCGCAAGGTCTGGGGCCAACGTCCTGACTTTC	CASSSTITGYLAARSGANVLTF